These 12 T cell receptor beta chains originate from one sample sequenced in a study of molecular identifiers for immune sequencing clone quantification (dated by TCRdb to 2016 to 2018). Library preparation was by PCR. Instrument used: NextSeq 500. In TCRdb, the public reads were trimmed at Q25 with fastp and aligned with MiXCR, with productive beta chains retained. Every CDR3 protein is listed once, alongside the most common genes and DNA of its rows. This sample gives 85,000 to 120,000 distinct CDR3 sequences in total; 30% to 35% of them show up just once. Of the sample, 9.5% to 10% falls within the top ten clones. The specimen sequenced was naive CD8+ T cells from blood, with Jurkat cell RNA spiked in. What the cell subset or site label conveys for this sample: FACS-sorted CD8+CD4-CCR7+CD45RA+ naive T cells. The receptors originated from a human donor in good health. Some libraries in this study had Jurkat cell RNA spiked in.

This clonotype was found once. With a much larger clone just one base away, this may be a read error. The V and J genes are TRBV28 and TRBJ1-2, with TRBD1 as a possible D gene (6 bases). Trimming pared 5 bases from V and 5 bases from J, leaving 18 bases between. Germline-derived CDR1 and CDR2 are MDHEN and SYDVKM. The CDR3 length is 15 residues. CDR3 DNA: TGTGCCAGCAGTGAAACAGGGACTGCCCTGTATGGCTACACCTTC. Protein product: CASSETGTALYGYTF.

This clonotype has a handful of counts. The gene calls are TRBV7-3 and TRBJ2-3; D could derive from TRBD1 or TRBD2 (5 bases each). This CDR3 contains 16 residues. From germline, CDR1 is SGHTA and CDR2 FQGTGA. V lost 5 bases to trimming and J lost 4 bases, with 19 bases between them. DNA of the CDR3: TGTGCCAGCAGCCCCATCGAGCTATCGGGGCCAGATACGCAGTATTTT. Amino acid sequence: CASSPIELSGPDTQYF.

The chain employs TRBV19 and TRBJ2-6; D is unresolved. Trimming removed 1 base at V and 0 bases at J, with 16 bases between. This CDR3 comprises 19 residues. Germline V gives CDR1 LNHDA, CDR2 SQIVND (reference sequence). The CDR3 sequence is CASSIAVPAPLSGANVLTF. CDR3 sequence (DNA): TGTGCCAGTAGTATAGCGGTCCCGGCACCTCTCTCTGGGGCCAACGTCCTGACTTTC.

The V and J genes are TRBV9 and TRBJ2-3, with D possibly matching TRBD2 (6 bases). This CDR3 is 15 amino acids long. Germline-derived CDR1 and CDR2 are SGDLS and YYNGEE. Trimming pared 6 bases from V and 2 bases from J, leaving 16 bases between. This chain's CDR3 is CASNQNGSPTDTQYF. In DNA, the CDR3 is TGTGCCAGCAACCAGAACGGGAGTCCCACAGATACGCAGTATTTT.

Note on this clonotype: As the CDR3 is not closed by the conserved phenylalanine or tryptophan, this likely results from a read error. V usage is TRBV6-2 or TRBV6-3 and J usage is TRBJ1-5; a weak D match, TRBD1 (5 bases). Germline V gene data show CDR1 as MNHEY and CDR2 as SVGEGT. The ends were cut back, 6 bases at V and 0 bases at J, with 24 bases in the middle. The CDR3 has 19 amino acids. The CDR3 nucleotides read TGTGCCAGCAGCTCCCCGGTTTTGGGGGACGAATATAGCAATCAGCCCCAGCATATT. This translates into CASSSPVLGDEYSNQPQHI.

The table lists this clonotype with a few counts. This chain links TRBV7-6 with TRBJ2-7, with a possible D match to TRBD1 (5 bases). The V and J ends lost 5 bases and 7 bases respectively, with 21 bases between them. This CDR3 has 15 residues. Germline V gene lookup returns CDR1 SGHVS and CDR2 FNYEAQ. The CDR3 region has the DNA TGTGCCAGCAGCGGAGCAGAAGGGGTCGTGTCAGAGCAGTACTTC. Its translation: CASSGAEGVVSEQYF.

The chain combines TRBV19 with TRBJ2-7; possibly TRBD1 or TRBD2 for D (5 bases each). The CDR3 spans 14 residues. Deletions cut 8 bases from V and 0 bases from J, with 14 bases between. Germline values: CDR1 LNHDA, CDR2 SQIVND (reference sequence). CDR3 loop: CASCWGYPSYEQYF. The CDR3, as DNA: TGTGCCAGTTGTTGGGGGTACCCCTCCTACGAGCAGTACTTC.

CDR3 region: CASSLGVTGEETQYF. The CDR3 DNA follows: TGTGCCAGCAGCTTAGGAGTGACGGGAGAAGAGACCCAGTACTTC. V is TRBV7-9 and J is TRBJ2-5, with TRBD2 as a possible D gene (6 bases). V lost 1 base, J lost 3 bases, and 12 bases lay in between. The CDR3 length is 15 residues. Per the germline V gene, CDR1 is SEHNR and CDR2 is FQNEAQ (reference sequence).

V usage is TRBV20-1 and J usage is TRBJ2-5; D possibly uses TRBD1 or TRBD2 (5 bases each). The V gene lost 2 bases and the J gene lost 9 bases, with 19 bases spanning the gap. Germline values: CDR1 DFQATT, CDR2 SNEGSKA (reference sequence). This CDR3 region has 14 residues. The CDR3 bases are TGCAGTGCTAGATCCGGGACCACGGGGCAGGCCCAGTACTTC. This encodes CSARSGTTGQAQYF.

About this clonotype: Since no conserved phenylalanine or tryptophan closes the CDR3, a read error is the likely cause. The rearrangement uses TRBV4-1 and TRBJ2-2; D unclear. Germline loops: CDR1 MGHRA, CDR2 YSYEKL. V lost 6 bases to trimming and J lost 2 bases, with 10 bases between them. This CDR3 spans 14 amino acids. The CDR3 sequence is CASRVRPNTGELFY. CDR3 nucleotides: TGCGCCAGCAGGGTAAGGCCTAACACCGGGGAGCTGTTTTAT.

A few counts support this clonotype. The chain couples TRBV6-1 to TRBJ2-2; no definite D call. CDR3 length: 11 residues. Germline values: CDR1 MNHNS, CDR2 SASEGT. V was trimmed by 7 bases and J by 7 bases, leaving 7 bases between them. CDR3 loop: CASIASGELFF. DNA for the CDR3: TGTGCCAGCATCGCGAGCGGGGAGCTGTTTTTT.

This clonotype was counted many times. The CDR3 DNA sequence: TGCGCCAGCAGCCAGGACAGGGAAGAGACCCAGTACTTC. Residues: CASSQDREETQYF. The chain uses TRBV4-3 and TRBJ2-5; TRBD1 aligns across 8 bases. Germline lookup yields CDR1 LGHNA and CDR2 YSLEER. The CDR3 length is 13 residues. With V trimmed by 3 bases and J by 3 bases, 0 bases remained unmatched.